This TCR beta chain derives from a study of cytomegalovirus exposure and HLA in healthy donors. Study results and limitations: Overall, approximately 150 TCR beta chains were annotated as cytomegalovirus-associated.

Sequencing was performed with immunoSEQ multiplex PCR; in TCRdb, only in-frame clones are kept and a portion is missing. The table has 220,000 or so clones, 75% to 95% seen once. Remarks on this clone: The antigen remains undetermined.

Germline assignment: CDR1 SNHLY and CDR2 FYNNEI. Trimming cost V 6 bases and J 5 bases; bases outside gene matches: 9. This CDR3 spans 14 amino acids. This TCR was recovered from a woman aged 18-30 years in good health and CMV-seronegative. The chain is built from TRBV2 and TRBJ2-5, with TRBD1 matching 7 bases. The source material was PBMCs. The CDR3 region has the DNA TGTGCCAGCAGCAAGACAGGGTTCATGGAGACCCAGTACTTC. It encodes CASSKTGFMETQYF.